The 10 T cell receptor beta chains below were found in one sample sequenced in a study of blood T cell repertoires in COVID-19. Clones were sequenced by immunoSEQ multiplex PCR, and TCRdb holds only the in-frame ones, with some missing. The sample includes about 230,000 clones, 85% of them seen just once. Sequencing used peripheral blood. The origin of the receptors is a middle-aged man with acute or convalescent COVID-19.

This chain uses TRBV7-6 with TRBJ1-5, with D perhaps matching TRBD1 (6 bases). Trimming took off 5 bases at V and 7 bases at J, with 18 bases between the two ends. This CDR3 is built from 15 residues. Germline V gives CDR1 SGHVS, CDR2 FNYEAQ. This chain's CDR3 is CASSQNTGKEQPQHF. Written as DNA, the CDR3 is TGTGCCAGCAGCCAAAACACAGGGAAAGAACAGCCCCAGCATTTT.

A few counts support this clone. The chain couples TRBV6-5 to TRBJ1-2; D gene unclear. The germline V gene encodes CDR1 MNHEY and CDR2 SVGAGI. This CDR3 comprises 14 residues. The V gene lost 3 bases and the J gene lost 4 bases, with 12 bases spanning the gap. For the CDR3, the DNA is TGTGCCAGCAGTTATCGCGAGGTCGGCTATGGCTACACCTTC. This gives the protein CASSYREVGYGYTF.

The gene calls are TRBV30 and TRBJ1-2; 10 bases are a match to TRBD1. Unmatched junction bases numbered 12, after V lost 4 bases and J lost 7 bases. The CDR3 has 15 amino acids. Germline V lookup: CDR1 GTSNPN, CDR2 SVGIG (reference sequence). Written as DNA, the CDR3 is TGTGCCTGGATCAGACAGGGACAGGGGTTTGGTGGCTACACCTTC. It translates to CAWIRQGQGFGGYTF.

This rearrangement joins TRBV20-1 to TRBJ1-5; D is possibly TRBD1 (6 bases). The CDR3 consists of 18 residues. Per germline, CDR1 DFQATT and CDR2 SNEGSKA (reference sequence). Between the trimmed V and J ends, which lost 3 bases and 4 bases, there was a span of 25 bases. The DNA for the CDR3 is TGCAGTGCTAGTAATTTCGGGACAACCAACCGAGGAAATCAGCCCCAGCATTTT. This codes for CSASNFGTTNRGNQPQHF.

The chain employs TRBV30 and TRBJ1-2; 7 nucleotides line up with TRBD1. This CDR3 region has 12 residues. Trimming cost V 1 base and J 7 bases; bases outside gene matches: 3. Germline CDR1 GTSNPN, CDR2 SVGIG (reference sequence). The CDR3 loop reads CAWSDRGLGYTF. DNA of the CDR3: TGTGCCTGGAGTGACAGGGGTCTTGGCTACACCTTC.

V gene TRBV19 combines with J gene TRBJ1-1; D may be TRBD1 (6 bases). V shed 1 base and J shed 4 bases, with 7 bases lying between them. The V gene's germline CDR1 is LNHDA and CDR2 SQIVND (reference sequence). The length of the CDR3 is 13 residues. The CDR3 DNA reads as TGTGCCAGTAGTATAGTACAGGGCACTGAAGCTTTCTTT. It is translated as CASSIVQGTEAFF.

V usage is TRBV7-9 and J usage is TRBJ1-4, with D perhaps TRBD1 (6 bases). Germline loops: CDR1 SEHNR, CDR2 FQNEAQ (reference sequence). Trimming left V 3 bases short and J 7 bases short, with 12 bases between. This CDR3 region has 14 residues. The CDR3 protein is CASSFEYRAEKLFF. For the CDR3, the DNA is TGTGCCAGCAGCTTCGAGTACAGGGCTGAAAAACTGTTTTTT. The full variable domain, in which reference TRBV7-9 and TRBJ1-4 provide the parts outside the CDR3, is DTGVSQNPRHKITKRGQNVTFRCDPISEHNRLYWYRQTLGQGPEFLTYFQNEAQLEKSRLLSDRFSAERPKGSFSTLEIQRTEQGDSAMYLCASSFEYRAEKLFFGSGTQLSVL.

The chain recombines TRBV30 with TRBJ1-5, with 7 bases fitting TRBD1. There are 14 residues in the CDR3. V trimming: 3 bases; J trimming: 1 base; junction bases outside the gene matches: 3. Per the germline V gene, CDR1 is GTSNPN and CDR2 is SVGIG (reference sequence). CDR3 sequence (DNA): TGTGCCTGGAGAGCAGGGGGAAGCAATCAGCCCCAGCATTTT. Protein sequence: CAWRAGGSNQPQHF. The complete variable domain, with remaining parts taken from reference TRBV30 and TRBJ1-5, reads SQTIHQWPATLVQPVGSPLSLECTVEGTSNPNLYWYRQAAGRGLQLLFYSVGIGQISSEVPQNLSASRPQDRQFILSSKKLLLSDSGFYLCAWRAGGSNQPQHFGDGTRLSIL.

The gene calls are TRBV5-4 and TRBJ1-1; D gene ambiguous. V was shortened by 4 bases and J by 10 bases, with 14 bases between the two germline ends. Germline V gene lookup returns CDR1 SGHNT and CDR2 YYREEE (reference sequence). The CDR3 runs to 12 residues. CDR3 DNA: TGTGCCAGCAGCCCCGGCGGGTCCGCAGCTTTCTTT. Amino acid sequence: CASSPGGSAAFF.

The DNA of the CDR3 is TGTGCCAGCAGCTCCGAGGGAGGGCGCAGGAATGAGCAGTTCTTC. Encoded protein: CASSSEGGRRNEQFF. The chain is built from TRBV7-8 and TRBJ2-1; 7 bases line up with TRBD2. V lost 4 bases to trimming and J lost 7 bases; unmatched junction nucleotides: 10. The germline gives CDR1 SGHVS, CDR2 FQNEAQ. CDR3 length: 15 amino acids.